This T cell receptor (beta chain) was captured in a study of T cell clonality in common variable immunodeficiency. This clone was observed a few times. Its specificity is unknown. Mismatch with germline at one junction end may stem from a read error. The read ends 3 residues early relative to the CDR3; the germline J gene fills the gap. Whole-study findings and limits: Common variable immunodeficiency TCR beta sequences reportedly had fewer deletions and N-nucleotide insertions.

Measured with immunoSEQ multiplex PCR; TCRdb has only the in-frame clones, and not every one. The data show over 11,000 clones, with none appearing a single time. Germline CDR1 is GTSNPN and CDR2 is SVGIG (reference sequence). The CDR3 has 15 amino acids. CVID subjects were neither ill nor on immunomodulatory or immunosuppressive medication at sampling. The rearrangement links TRBV30 to TRBJ2-2; D gene unclear. The material sequenced was peripheral blood mononuclear cells. This TCR was sampled from a human donor with common variable immunodeficiency. Incomplete CDR3 DNA: TGTGCTTGGAGAGGCAGGAGAGCGAACACCGGGGAG. Translating it yields CAWRGRRANTGE. The entire CDR3 protein is CAWRGRRANTGELFF.